This T cell receptor beta chain was sequenced during a study of blood T cell repertoires in COVID-19. Study overall: Specimens from acute and convalescent COVID-19 originated in the United States, Italy and Spain. Nucleic acid was either cDNA or gDNA, and it came from T cells, B-cell-depleted T cells, or PBMCs.

This CDR3 is 13 amino acids long. In the authors' methods: By means of reference gene primer amplification, nucleated cell counts were estimated. Sequencing used immunoSEQ multiplex PCR; TCRdb keeps in-frame clones, though not all of them. That table gives V, J and clone size, and the DNA gave D and trimming. The sample carries over 350,000 clones, 80% to 90% recorded once. The sequencing sample was made of peripheral blood. This TCR was sampled from a woman in her twenties or thirties with acute or convalescent COVID-19. The chain combines TRBV21-1 with TRBJ2-2; the table's D call, TRBD1, was not checked against the DNA. TRBV21-1 is assigned pseudogene status. For the CDR3, the DNA is TGTGCCAGCAGAAGACAGGGGACGGGGGAGCTGTTTTTT. As protein: CASRRQGTGELFF.